Sequencing of this T cell receptor beta chain was carried out in a study of shared clonotypes between healthy human individuals. General observations from the study: Deeper or shallower sequencing was expected to change how clonotypes are shared among donors. A generally larger estimated richness was seen in naive subsets than in memory subsets.

Details on this clone: The antigen remains undetermined.

Execution of the assay was at deep level. Generated by immunoSEQ multiplex PCR, the TCRdb table keeps only in-frame clones and is missing some. The data contain approximately 1.1 million clones, 75% to 85% of them singletons. In the CD4+ fraction, cells were divided into CD45RA+ naive and CD45RA-negative memory subsets. Per the germline V gene, CDR1 is MDHEN and CDR2 is SYDVKM. The V and J ends lost 5 bases and 4 bases respectively, with 17 bases between them. This CDR3 contains 15 residues. The chain has TRBV28 and TRBJ1-2; D not resolved. This clonotype originated in a young man in good health. Some clones in this sample may be carry-over from other donors' samples. The sequencing input was memory CD4+ T cells from PBMCs. Described subset: CD45RA-negative fraction. CDR3 region: CASSTPLSITYGYTF. CDR3 DNA sequence: TGTGCCAGCAGTACTCCCCTGAGTATCACCTATGGCTACACCTTC.